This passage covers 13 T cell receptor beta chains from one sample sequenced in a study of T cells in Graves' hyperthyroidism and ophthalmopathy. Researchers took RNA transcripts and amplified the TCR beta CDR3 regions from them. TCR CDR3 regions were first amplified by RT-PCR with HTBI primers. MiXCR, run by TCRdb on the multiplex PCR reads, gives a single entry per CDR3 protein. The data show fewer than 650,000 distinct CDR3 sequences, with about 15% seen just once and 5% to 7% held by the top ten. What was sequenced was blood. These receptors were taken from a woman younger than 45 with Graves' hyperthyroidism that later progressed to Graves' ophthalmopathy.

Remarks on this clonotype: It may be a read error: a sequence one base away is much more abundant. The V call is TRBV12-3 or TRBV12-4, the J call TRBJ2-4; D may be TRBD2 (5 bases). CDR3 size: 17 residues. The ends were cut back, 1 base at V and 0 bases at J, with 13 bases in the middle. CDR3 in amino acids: CASSLGRGSIAKNIQYF. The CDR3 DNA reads TGTGCCAGCAGTTTAGGACGGGGTTCAATAGCCAAAAACATTCAGTACTTC.

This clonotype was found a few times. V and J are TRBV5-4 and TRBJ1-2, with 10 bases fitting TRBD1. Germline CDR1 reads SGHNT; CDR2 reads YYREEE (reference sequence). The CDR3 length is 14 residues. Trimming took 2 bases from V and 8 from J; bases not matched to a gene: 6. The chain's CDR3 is CASSFTGQGKGYTF. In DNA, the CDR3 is TGTGCCAGCAGCTTCACGGGACAGGGGAAAGGCTACACCTTC.

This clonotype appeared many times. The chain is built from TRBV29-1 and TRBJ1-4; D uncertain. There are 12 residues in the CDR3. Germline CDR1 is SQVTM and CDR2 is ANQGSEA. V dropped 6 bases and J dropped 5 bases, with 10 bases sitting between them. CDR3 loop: CSVFEANEKLFF. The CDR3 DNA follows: TGCAGCGTATTCGAAGCCAATGAAAAACTGTTTTTT.

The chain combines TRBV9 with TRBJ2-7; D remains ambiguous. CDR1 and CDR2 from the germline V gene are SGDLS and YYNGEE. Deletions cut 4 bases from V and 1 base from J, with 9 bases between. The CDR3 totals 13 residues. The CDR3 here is CASSSPPSYEQYF. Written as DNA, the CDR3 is TGTGCCAGCAGCTCGCCTCCGTCCTACGAGCAGTACTTC.

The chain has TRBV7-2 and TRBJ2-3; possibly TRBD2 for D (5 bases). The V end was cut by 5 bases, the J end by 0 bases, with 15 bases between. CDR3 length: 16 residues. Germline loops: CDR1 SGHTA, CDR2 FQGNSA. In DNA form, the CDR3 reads TGTGCCAGCAGCCGACGAGGGCACCTTAGCACAGATACGCAGTATTTT. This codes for CASSRRGHLSTDTQYF.

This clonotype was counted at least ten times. The chain's CDR3 is CSARAPMEAEAFF. The CDR3 region has the DNA TGCAGTGCTAGAGCCCCTATGGAGGCTGAAGCTTTCTTT. The rearrangement joins TRBV20-1 to TRBJ1-1, with D uncertain. The CDR3 extends over 13 amino acids. V was cut by 1 base and J by 6 bases, with 12 bases left in between. Germline V gene lookup returns CDR1 DFQATT and CDR2 SNEGSKA (reference sequence).

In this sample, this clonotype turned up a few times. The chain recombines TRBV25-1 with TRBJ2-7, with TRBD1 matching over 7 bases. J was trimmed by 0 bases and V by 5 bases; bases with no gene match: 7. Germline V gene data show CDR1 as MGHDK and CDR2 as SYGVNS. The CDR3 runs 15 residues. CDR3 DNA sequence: TGTGCCAGCAGTCCACAGGGGCCGAGCTCCTACGAGCAGTACTTC. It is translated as CASSPQGPSSYEQYF.

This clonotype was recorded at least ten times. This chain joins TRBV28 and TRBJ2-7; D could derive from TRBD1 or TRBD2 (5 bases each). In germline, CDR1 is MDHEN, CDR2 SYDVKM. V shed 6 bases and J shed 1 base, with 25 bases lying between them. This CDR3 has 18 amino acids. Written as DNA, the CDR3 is TGTGCCAGCAGCTATTTTTTTCATCCGGGACGGCTGTCCTACGAGCAGTACTTC. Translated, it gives CASSYFFHPGRLSYEQYF.

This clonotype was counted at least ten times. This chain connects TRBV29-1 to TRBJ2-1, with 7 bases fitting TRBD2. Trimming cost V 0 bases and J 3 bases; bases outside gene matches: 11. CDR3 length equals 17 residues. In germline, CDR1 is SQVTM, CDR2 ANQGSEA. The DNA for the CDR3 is TGCAGCGTTGAAGATGGGAGGGGCCGAAACCACTACAATGAGCAGTTCTTC. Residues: CSVEDGRGRNHYNEQFF.

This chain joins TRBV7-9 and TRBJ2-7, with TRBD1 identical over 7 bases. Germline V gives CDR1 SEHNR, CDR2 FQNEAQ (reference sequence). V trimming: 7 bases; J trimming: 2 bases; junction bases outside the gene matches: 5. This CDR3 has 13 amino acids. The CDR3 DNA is TGTGCCAGCAACCAGGGGGACACCTACGAGCAGTACTTC. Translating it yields CASNQGDTYEQYF.

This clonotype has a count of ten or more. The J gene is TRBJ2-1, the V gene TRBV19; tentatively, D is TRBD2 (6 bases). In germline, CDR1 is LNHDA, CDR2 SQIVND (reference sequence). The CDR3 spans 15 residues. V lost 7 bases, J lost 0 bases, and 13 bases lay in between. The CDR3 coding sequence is TGTGCCAGTAAGGTTCGGGGGAGCTCCTACAATGAGCAGTTCTTC. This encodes CASKVRGSSYNEQFF.

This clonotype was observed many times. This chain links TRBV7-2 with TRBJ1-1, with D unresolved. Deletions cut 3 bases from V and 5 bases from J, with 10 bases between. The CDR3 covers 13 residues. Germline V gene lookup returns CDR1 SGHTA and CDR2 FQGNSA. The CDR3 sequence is CASSLTRKTEAFF. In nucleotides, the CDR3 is TGTGCCAGCAGCTTGACTCGCAAAACTGAAGCTTTCTTT.

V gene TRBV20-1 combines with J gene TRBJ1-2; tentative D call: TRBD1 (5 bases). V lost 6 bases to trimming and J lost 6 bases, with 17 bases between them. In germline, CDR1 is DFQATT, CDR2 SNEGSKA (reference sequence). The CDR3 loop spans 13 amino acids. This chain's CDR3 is CSALTALPDGYTF. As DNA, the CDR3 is TGCAGTGCATTGACAGCCCTGCCTGATGGCTACACCTTC.